Listed here are 28 T cell receptor beta chains from one sample, sequenced in a study of post-analysis software for immune sequencing data. Prepared TCR beta cDNA libraries contained unique molecular identifiers. TCRdb passed the PCR reads through MiXCR, listing each CDR3 protein once. This sample has approximately 730,000 distinct CDR3 sequences, with roughly 30% found just once. No antigen has been identified for these receptors. Study-level findings and limits: Five TRBV segments, including TRBV5-6, TRBV5-1 and TRBV20-1, were more frequent in patients than controls.

Sequencing was performed on blood. The receptors here all came from a girl between 10 and 17 years old with multiple sclerosis.

Only a few counts were recorded for this clonotype. The rearrangement links TRBV5-6 to TRBJ2-7; 8 bases are a match to TRBD1. The CDR3 contains 14 residues. Trimming at V came to 2 bases and at J to 4 bases, leaving 5 bases not matched to a gene. Germline V CDR1 and CDR2: SGHDT, YYEEEE. The CDR3 region has the DNA TGTGCCAGCAGCTTTGGGACAGGAGAGTACGAGCAGTACTTC. Its translation: CASSFGTGEYEQYF.

This clonotype was detected a few times. The chain uses TRBV7-8 and TRBJ1-2; D unclear. This CDR3 has 15 residues. The V end lost 2 bases, the J end lost 8 bases, and 18 bases lay between the germline ends. Per the germline V gene, CDR1 is SGHVS and CDR2 is FQNEAQ. CDR3 loop: CASSLRIDPRGGYTF. The DNA for the CDR3 is TGTGCCAGCAGCTTAAGGATAGATCCCAGAGGGGGCTACACCTTC.

CDR3 coding DNA: TGTGCCAGCAGTTTAAGGGAGAAGACCTACGAGCAGTACTTC. Encoded protein: CASSLREKTYEQYF. This chain uses TRBV12-3 or TRBV12-4 with TRBJ2-7, with D tentatively TRBD2 (5 bases). This CDR3 has 14 residues. V was cut by 2 bases and J by 2 bases, with 10 bases left in between.

The V gene is TRBV29-1, the J gene TRBJ2-3; 10 bases match TRBD2. Germline CDR1 reads SQVTM; CDR2 reads ANQGSEA. Losses at the gene ends were 4 bases for V and 4 bases for J; bases not matched to a gene: 11. The CDR3 is 16 amino acids. DNA of the CDR3: TGCAGCGTTGGAGCTAGCGGGAGCTTTCGAGCAGATACGCAGTATTTT. Its protein product is CSVGASGSFRADTQYF.

The chain is built from TRBV4-1 and TRBJ1-2; D is uncertain. V gave up 5 bases and J gave up 8 bases, with 21 bases separating them. Per germline, CDR1 MGHRA and CDR2 YSYEKL. The CDR3 runs to 15 residues. Here the CDR3 DNA reads TGCGCCAGCAGCAACCCGGGCGGGCGACGGCGAGGCTACACCTTC. Amino acids: CASSNPGGRRRGYTF.

This clonotype has at least ten counts. This sequence joins TRBV2 and TRBJ2-3, with D possibly TRBD1 on 5 matching bases. The CDR3 is 13 residues long. Germline values: CDR1 SNHLY, CDR2 FYNNEI. V lost 4 bases and J 2 bases, leaving 7 bases between the germline ends. CDR3: CASSGQTTDTQYF. CDR3 DNA: TGTGCCAGCAGTGGACAGACCACAGATACGCAGTATTTT.

This clonotype was seen only a few times. The genes are TRBV29-1 and TRBJ2-1; no clear D gene. The CDR3 is made up of 13 amino acids. Germline V CDR1 and CDR2: SQVTM, ANQGSEA. CDR3 in amino acids: CTTTPDSYNEQFF. The CDR3 DNA is TGCACCACTACTCCGGACTCCTACAATGAGCAGTTCTTC.

The chain recombines TRBV10-3 with TRBJ2-1; the D call may be TRBD1 or TRBD2 (5 bases each). The germline V gene has CDR1 ENHRY and CDR2 SYGVKD. Trimming took off 10 bases at V and 9 bases at J, with 22 bases between the two ends. CDR3 length: 14 amino acids. DNA for the CDR3: TGTGCCACCAGGGAGTCGGGAACATCGGGTGAGCAGTTCTTC. Protein product: CATRESGTSGEQFF.

This clonotype was counted only a few times. The chain uses TRBV6-5 and TRBJ1-5; 8 nucleotides match TRBD1. CDR3 size: 14 residues. Unmatched junction bases numbered 4, after V lost 6 bases and J lost 3 bases. Germline CDR1 and CDR2: MNHEY and SVGAGI. CDR3 residues: CASRQGGINQPQHF. CDR3 nucleotides: TGTGCCAGCAGACAGGGGGGAATCAATCAGCCCCAGCATTTT.

J is TRBJ2-1 and V is TRBV7-2; TRBD2 matches at 11 bases. The germline V gene encodes CDR1 SGHTA and CDR2 FQGNSA. The CDR3 is made up of 15 amino acids. The V segment lost 2 bases and the J segment 9 bases; nucleotides outside the gene matches: 6. The CDR3 DNA is TGTGCCAGCAGCTTAACTAGCGGGAGAGTAGGTGAGCAGTTCTTC. This codes for CASSLTSGRVGEQFF.

This rearrangement joins TRBV27 to TRBJ2-5; 7 bases are a match to TRBD2. Trimming cost V 5 bases and J 5 bases; bases outside gene matches: 11. This CDR3 has 15 residues. Germline V gene sequence: CDR1 MNHEY, CDR2 SMNVEV (reference sequence). The CDR3 DNA sequence: TGTGCCAGCAGTCAGCAGCGGGATACGCGGGAGACCCAGTACTTC. Its translation: CASSQQRDTRETQYF.

This clonotype was seen only a few times. V usage is TRBV7-2 and J usage is TRBJ1-2, with 8 bases that match TRBD1. CDR3 length equals 15 residues. Trimming took 4 bases from V and 6 from J; bases not matched to a gene: 10. Germline-derived CDR1 and CDR2 are SGHTA and FQGNSA. CDR3 bases: TGTGCCAGCAGCTCCCCTCGGACAGGGAGGGATGGCTACACCTTC. This sequence encodes CASSSPRTGRDGYTF.

This chain connects TRBV25-1 to TRBJ2-7; a possible D gene is TRBD1 (5 bases). This CDR3 has 13 amino acids. V was trimmed by 6 bases and J by 3 bases, leaving 12 bases between them. Per germline, CDR1 MGHDK and CDR2 SYGVNS. The chain's CDR3 is CASRQTDHYEQYF. The CDR3 nucleotides are TGTGCCAGCAGGCAGACAGACCACTACGAGCAGTACTTC.

This clonotype was recorded many times. V and J are TRBV7-2 and TRBJ2-1; D unresolved. V was trimmed by 5 bases and J by 8 bases, leaving 7 bases between them. This CDR3 has 11 amino acids. Germline lookup yields CDR1 SGHTA and CDR2 FQGNSA. The chain's CDR3 is CASSGWDEQFF. DNA for the CDR3: TGTGCCAGCAGCGGGTGGGATGAGCAGTTCTTC.

This clonotype was seen a few times. V is TRBV6-5 and J is TRBJ2-1; perhaps TRBD2 as D (5 bases). Deletions cut 6 bases from V and 10 bases from J, with 13 bases between. CDR1 MNHEY and CDR2 SVGAGI come from the germline V gene. CDR3 length: 12 residues. CDR3 amino acids: CASRAGEREQFF. The CDR3 DNA reads as TGTGCCAGCAGGGCCGGGGAAAGAGAGCAGTTCTTC.

This chain links TRBV13 with TRBJ1-5, with TRBD1 matching 8 bases. CDR3 size: 13 residues. Per the germline V gene, CDR1 is PRHDT and CDR2 is FYEKMQ (reference sequence). The V gene end was trimmed by 4 bases and the J gene end by 9 bases; junction bases not matched to a gene: 5. CDR3 DNA sequence: TGTGCCAGCAGCTCAGACAGGGGTCCGCCCCAGCATTTT. This encodes CASSSDRGPPQHF.

This clonotype was seen only once. A much larger clone differs by one base, so this may be a read error. This chain links TRBV10-3 with TRBJ2-3; 8 nucleotides agree with TRBD1. Germline CDR1 is ENHRY and CDR2 is SYGVKD. The CDR3 sequence is 16 residues long. The CDR3, as DNA: TGTGCCGTCAGTGACCGACAGGGGATTCTCACAGATACGCAGTATTTT. This sequence encodes CAVSDRQGILTDTQYF.

Comment on this clonotype: One junction end does not reproduce the germline sequence, and a read error may be involved. The chain's CDR3 is CATGWGTGANALTF. CDR3 bases: TGTGCCACCGGTTGGGGGACCGGGGCCAACGCCCTGACTTTC. The chain recombines TRBV6-2 or TRBV6-3 with TRBJ2-6, with D possibly called TRBD1 or TRBD2 (5 bases each). Germline V gives CDR1 MNHEY, CDR2 SVGEGT. The CDR3 consists of 14 residues.

This clonotype was seen a few times. The chain combines TRBV7-7 with TRBJ2-1; D gene ambiguous. There are 14 residues in the CDR3. Between the trimmed V and J ends, which lost 2 bases and 7 bases, there was a span of 12 bases. CDR1 is SSHAT and CDR2 is FNYEAQ in the germline V gene (reference sequence). The CDR3 sequence: CASSLNSVGNEQFF. CDR3 coding DNA: TGTGCCAGCAGCTTAAACTCGGTTGGGAATGAGCAGTTCTTC. The full variable domain, in which reference TRBV7-7 and TRBJ2-1 provide the parts outside the CDR3, is GAGVSQSPRYKVTKRGQDVTLRCDPISSHATLYWYQQALGQGPEFLTYFNYEAQPDKSGLPSDRFSAERPEGSISTLTIQRTEQRDSAMYRCASSLNSVGNEQFFGPGTRLTVL.

This sequence joins TRBV20-1 and TRBJ2-5; 10 bases align to TRBD2. V shed 3 bases, J shed 7 bases, and the junction held 11 bases outside the gene matches. Germline V gene sequence: CDR1 DFQATT, CDR2 SNEGSKA (reference sequence). The CDR3 is 15 amino acids. CDR3 in DNA: TGCAGTGCTAGGGCTAGCGGGGGCCGTGCGTCGACCCAGTACTTC. Translated, it gives CSARASGGRASTQYF.

The chain joins TRBV28 to TRBJ2-7, with D tentatively TRBD1 (7 bases). Germline V gene sequence: CDR1 MDHEN, CDR2 SYDVKM. Trimming took off 6 bases at V and 7 bases at J, with 19 bases between the two ends. The CDR3 runs to 14 residues. The CDR3 coding sequence is TGTGCCAGCAGCTGGATAGAGGCAGGGGGGGAGCAGTACTTC. It yields the protein CASSWIEAGGEQYF.

This clonotype was seen only a few times. The V and J genes are TRBV28 and TRBJ2-7; 8 nucleotides agree with TRBD2. V was clipped by 4 bases and J by 4 bases; unmatched bases: 9. This CDR3 contains 15 residues. Germline assignment: CDR1 MDHEN and CDR2 SYDVKM. CDR3 amino acids: CASSSSGSGRYEQYF. The CDR3 DNA is TGTGCCAGCAGTTCCTCGGGCAGCGGGAGATACGAGCAGTACTTC.

This clonotype was found many times. The CDR3 region is CASSWKSQASVYGYTF. CDR3 nucleotides: TGTGCCAGCAGCTGGAAATCTCAGGCGTCCGTCTATGGCTACACCTTC. The chain uses TRBV5-6 and TRBJ1-2; D is undetermined. Trimming left V 3 bases short and J 4 bases short, with 19 bases between. CDR1 and CDR2 (germline): SGHDT, YYEEEE. The CDR3 consists of 16 residues.

This clonotype was detected only a few times. The V call is TRBV29-1, the J call TRBJ2-4; TRBD1 aligns across 8 bases. The CDR3 is made up of 13 amino acids. Germline V CDR1 and CDR2: SQVTM, ANQGSEA. With V trimmed by 5 bases and J by 6 bases, 6 bases remained unmatched. CDR3 bases: TGCAGCGTTTATTCAGGGGGCAGAAACATTCAGTACTTC. This translates into CSVYSGGRNIQYF.

This clonotype was picked up a small number of times. The chain links TRBV9 to TRBJ1-1, with D perhaps TRBD1 (6 bases). CDR1 is SGDLS, CDR2 YYNGEE, per germline. The CDR3 runs 12 residues. Deletions cut 2 bases from V and 8 bases from J, with 10 bases between. The CDR3 DNA follows: TGTGCCAGCAGCGTTGGGGGCGGCGAAGCTTTCTTT. It encodes CASSVGGGEAFF.

V is TRBV4-3 and J is TRBJ2-2; 9 bases are shared with TRBD2. V lost 4 bases and J lost 2; bases outside the gene matches: 5. This CDR3 is built from 16 residues. Germline V CDR1 and CDR2: LGHNA, YSLEER. The DNA of the CDR3 is TGCGCCAGCAGCCTGACTAGCGGCCGTAACACCGGGGAGCTGTTTTTT. It yields the protein CASSLTSGRNTGELFF.

This chain uses TRBV7-9 with TRBJ1-2; D not resolved. The CDR3 sequence is 15 residues long. V lost 5 bases to trimming and J lost 4 bases, with 17 bases between them. Germline V lookup: CDR1 SEHNR, CDR2 FQNEAQ (reference sequence). Written as DNA, the CDR3 is TGTGCCAGCAGCCCCGGCTTAGCTGGCTCCTATGGCTACACCTTC. As protein: CASSPGLAGSYGYTF.

This clonotype was seen more than once but under ten times. In DNA, the CDR3 is TGTGCCAGCAGCGTAACATTCTGGGACGACAATGAGCAGTTCTTC. Its translation is CASSVTFWDDNEQFF. The genes are TRBV9 and TRBJ2-1; D may be TRBD1 or TRBD2 (5 bases each). This CDR3 is built from 15 residues. The V gene's germline CDR1 is SGDLS and CDR2 YYNGEE. Trimming stripped 1 base from V and 5 bases from J, with 13 bases between.